The 10 T cell receptor beta chains below all came from one sample that was sequenced in a study of shared clonotypes between healthy human individuals. The method was immunoSEQ multiplex PCR; TCRdb's version includes in-frame clones alone and lacks a portion of them. The sample records 2 million to 2.5 million clones, roughly 90% being singletons. Sequences were obtained from naive CD4+ T cells from PBMCs. Documented subset: CD45RA+ positively selected. The receptors originated from a young man in good health. Some clones in this sample may be carry-over from other donors' samples.

The chain joins TRBV5-1 to TRBJ1-2; 9 nucleotides align to TRBD1. The CDR3 totals 15 residues. Germline V lookup: CDR1 SGHRS, CDR2 YFSETQ. The junction had 9 bases not matched to a gene; V was cut back by 4 bases and J by 5 bases. CDR3: CASSKEQGAYYGYTF. The CDR3, as DNA: TGCGCCAGCAGCAAAGAACAGGGGGCCTATTATGGCTACACCTTC.

As DNA, the CDR3 is TGCGCCAGCAGCCGGATACAGGGATCCTTTGGTGGGGCCAACGTCCTGACTTTC. Its translation is CASSRIQGSFGGANVLTF. The chain is built from TRBV4-1 and TRBJ2-6; tentatively, D is TRBD1 (6 bases). Germline CDR1 reads MGHRA; CDR2 reads YSYEKL. This CDR3 is 18 amino acids long. V lost 4 bases to trimming and J lost 3 bases, with 19 bases between them.

This rearrangement joins TRBV7-9 to TRBJ1-6, with D possibly matching TRBD1 (6 bases). This CDR3 spans 15 amino acids. Germline V CDR1 and CDR2: SEHNR, FQNEAQ (reference sequence). The V and J ends lost 5 bases and 7 bases respectively, with 15 bases between them. CDR3 coding DNA: TGTGCCAGCAGCCTTGGGGGCGGGGCCAATTCACCCCTCCACTTT. Its protein product is CASSLGGGANSPLHF.

The V gene is TRBV7-2, the J gene TRBJ1-3; maybe TRBD1 (6 bases). This CDR3 has 15 amino acids. V gave up 5 bases and J gave up 0 bases, with 11 bases separating them. Germline CDR1 reads SGHTA; CDR2 reads FQGNSA. CDR3 DNA: TGTGCCAGCAGCAAGACAGGCGGCTCTGGAAACACCATATATTTT. Protein: CASSKTGGSGNTIYF.

CDR3 in DNA: TGTGCCAGCAGCCCCCGGGACCTGAACGGGGAGCTGTTTTTT. It translates to CASSPRDLNGELFF. The V and J genes are TRBV7-8 and TRBJ2-2, with D possibly called TRBD1 or TRBD2 (5 bases each). This CDR3 is 14 amino acids long. The germline V gene encodes CDR1 SGHVS and CDR2 FQNEAQ. With 5 bases removed from V and 7 bases from J, the gap between germline ends came to 14 bases. Complete variable domain (other parts from reference TRBV7-8 and TRBJ2-2): GAGVSQSPRYKVAKRGQDVALRCDPISGHVSLFWYQQALGQGPEFLTYFQNEAQLDKSGLPSDRFFAERPEGSVSTLKIQRTQQEDSAVYLCASSPRDLNGELFFGEGSRLTVL.

The chain couples TRBV5-1 to TRBJ2-1; 7 positions match TRBD1. CDR1 and CDR2 from the germline V gene are SGHRS and YFSETQ. Unmatched junction bases numbered 18, after V lost 0 bases and J lost 15 bases. CDR3 size: 16 residues. CDR3 sequence: CASSLGLGGADFIWFF. For the CDR3, the DNA is TGCGCCAGCAGCTTGGGATTAGGGGGCGCCGACTTCATATGGTTCTTC.

V and J are TRBV27 and TRBJ1-2; D gene uncertain. V lost 3 bases to trimming and J lost 6 bases, with 11 bases between them. CDR1 is MNHEY and CDR2 is SMNVEV in the germline V gene (reference sequence). CDR3 length: 13 residues. The CDR3 protein is CASSFRAMDGYTF. The DNA of the CDR3 is TGTGCCAGCAGTTTTAGGGCAATGGATGGCTACACCTTC.

A word on this clone: Distinct nucleotide sequences in the sample also encode this CDR3. This sequence joins TRBV6-5 and TRBJ1-5; tentatively, D is TRBD1 (6 bases). Between the trimmed V and J ends, which lost 5 bases and 7 bases, there was a span of 12 bases. The CDR3 covers 13 residues. CDR1 MNHEY and CDR2 SVGAGI come from the germline V gene. The CDR3 sequence: CASSTRGGQPQHF. The CDR3 DNA reads TGTGCCAGCAGTACCAGGGGCGGGCAGCCCCAGCATTTT.

The rearrangement uses TRBV7-6 and TRBJ2-7, with TRBD2 as a possible D gene (5 bases). Trimming cost V 0 bases and J 5 bases, with 8 bases left between them. CDR3 size: 13 residues. Per germline, CDR1 SGHVS and CDR2 FNYEAQ. CDR3 loop: CASSLAERDEQYF. The CDR3 nucleotides read TGTGCCAGCAGCTTAGCGGAGAGGGACGAGCAGTACTTC.

This rearrangement joins TRBV7-2 to TRBJ2-7; a weak D match, TRBD1 (6 bases). The germline V gene has CDR1 SGHTA and CDR2 FQGNSA. The V end lost 1 base, the J end lost 9 bases, and 13 bases lay between the germline ends. The CDR3 has 13 residues. The CDR3 spells CASSLVGQPPQYF. The DNA of the CDR3 is TGTGCCAGCAGCTTAGTGGGACAACCCCCGCAGTACTTC.